The rows below give T cell receptor beta chains drawn from one sample of a study of blood T cell repertoires in COVID-19. TCRdb's copy holds only in-frame clones and misses some; the assay was immunoSEQ multiplex PCR. The repertoire holds a few hundred thousand clones, about 90% seen once, with approximately 3.1% in the top ten. The specimen sequenced was PBMCs or T cells enriched from blood (not recorded which). All receptors derive from a woman aged 30 to 39 who had recovered from COVID-19. The CDR3 runs from the conserved cysteine through the conserved F or W. A D gene is named only where the DNA matches it firmly.

d_call j_call v_call cdr3_nt cdr3_aa
TRBD1 TRBJ1-4 TRBV28 TGTGCCAGCAGTCCCCGCCAGGGGGACCTCGAAAAACTGTTTTTT CASSPRQGDLEKLFF
TRBD2 TRBJ2-3 TRBV24-1 TGTGCCACCAGTGATACCCTAGCGGGAGGGCCGCTTTTCGCTACGCAGTATTTT CATSDTLAGGPLFATQYF
NA TRBJ2-6 TRBV28 TGTGCCACTAAAAGGGGTTCTGGGGCCAACGTCCTGACTTTC CATKRGSGANVLTF
NA TRBJ2-7 TRBV4-1 TGCGCCAGCAGCCAAGGAGAGGGTATCTACGAGCAGTACTTC CASSQGEGIYEQYF
NA TRBJ2-7 TRBV28 TGTGCCAGCAGTCCCCTCTACGAGCAGTACTTC CASSPLYEQYF
NA TRBJ1-4 TRBV2 TGTGCCAGCAGTGAAAGGCCTGGAGGGGAAAAACTGTTTTTT CASSERPGGEKLFF
TRBD2 TRBJ2-3 TRBV19 TGTGCCAGTAGTATGGGACTAGCGGACCATACGCAGTATTTT CASSMGLADHTQYF
NA TRBJ2-1 TRBV12-3/TRBV12-4 TGTGCCAGCAGCCAAGGGGCAGTTGGTGAGCAGTTCTTC CASSQGAVGEQFF
NA TRBJ2-7 TRBV7-8 TGTGCCAGCACCAAGACTACCTACGAGCAGTACTTC CASTKTTYEQYF
TRBD1 TRBJ1-6 TRBV7-6 TGTGCCAGCAGCGGGGGACAGGGAGGCAATTCACCCCTCCACTTT CASSGGQGGNSPLHF
TRBD2 TRBJ2-7 TRBV27 TGTGCCAGCAGTTCCAATCCCACCCTAGCGGACTACGAGCAGTACTTC CASSSNPTLADYEQYF
NA TRBJ2-5 TRBV11-2 TGTGCCAGCAGCTTAAGGACTAACCAAGAGACCCAGTACTTC CASSLRTNQETQYF
TRBD1 TRBJ1-1 TRBV5-4 TGTGCCAGCAGCTTACCCCTGGACAGGGGGCGGACTGAAGCTTTCTTT CASSLPLDRGRTEAFF
NA TRBJ1-2 TRBV7-2 TGTGCCAGCAGCTTAGCCCGGACTGACTGGGGCTACACCTTC CASSLARTDWGYTF
NA TRBJ1-2 TRBV28 TGTGCCAGCAGCCAAACCGAGAGGGACTTGGGCTACACCTTC CASSQTERDLGYTF
TRBD2 TRBJ2-5 TRBV2 TGTGCCAGCAGTGGACTAGCGATTATAGAGACCCAGTACTTC CASSGLAIIETQYF